The rows below give T cell receptor beta chains drawn from one sample of a study of T cells in Graves' hyperthyroidism and ophthalmopathy. TCRdb re-derived calls from the multiplex PCR reads in MiXCR, one entry per CDR3 protein. The table lists some 530,000 distinct CDR3 sequences, less than 25% of them singletons. Sequencing input: blood. Source of these receptors: a woman aged 70-85 years with Graves' ophthalmopathy. CDR3s include the opening cysteine and the closing phenylalanine or tryptophan. Each record gives: V gene, J gene, clone size, D gene, CDR3 DNA, CDR3 protein. D genes are given only for firm matches. Size is stated for part of the rows, as once, few or many counts, or as a class when the clone is expanded.

>TRBV4-1|TRBJ1-5|few|.
TGCGCCAGCAGCTCGCCGGGAAGGTTTCAGCCCCAGCATTTT
CASSSPGRFQPQHF
>TRBV6-2/TRBV6-3|TRBJ2-2|few|.
TGTGCCAGCAGTTACAAGGGGGAGCTGTTTTTT
CASSYKGELFF
>TRBV10-3|TRBJ1-4|.|.
TGTGCCATCAGTGACCCAGGCGGGGGAGGAAAACTGTTTTTT
CAISDPGGGGKLFF
>TRBV19|TRBJ1-1|.|.
TGTGCCAGTAGTATGGGTCAGCCTGAAGCTTTCTTT
CASSMGQPEAFF
>TRBV5-1|TRBJ2-7|.|TRBD2
TGCGCCAGCAGCTTGTGGAGCGGGAGGGGGTCCTACGAGCAGTACTTC
CASSLWSGRGSYEQYF
>TRBV28|TRBJ1-2|many|.
TGTGCCAGCAGTTTAGAAGGGCTCTACTATGGCTACACCTTC
CASSLEGLYYGYTF
>TRBV12-3/TRBV12-4|TRBJ2-1|.|.
TGTGCCAGCAGCAGCCCGGGGCCTTCCTACAATGAGCAGTTCTTC
CASSSPGPSYNEQFF
>TRBV27|TRBJ2-1|.|TRBD2
TGTGCCAGCAGTTTATCAGCGGGAGGGTTGTATGAGCAGTTCTTC
CASSLSAGGLYEQFF
>TRBV28|TRBJ2-7|many|TRBD2
TGTGCCAGCAGTTCCGGACTAGCGGGGGGATACGAGCAGTACTTC
CASSSGLAGGYEQYF
>TRBV2|TRBJ2-1|many|TRBD2
TGTGCCAGCAATGTAGCGGGAGGGATCTCCTACAATGAGCAGTTCTTC
CASNVAGGISYNEQFF
>TRBV20-1|TRBJ2-5|many|.
TGCAGTGCAACCGGGACGCTCGAACAAGAGACCCAGTACTTC
CSATGTLEQETQYF
>TRBV5-5|TRBJ1-1|.|.
TGTGCCAGCAGCTTGTGGTACACTGAAGCTTTCTTT
CASSLWYTEAFF
>TRBV6-1|TRBJ2-7|many|.
TGTGCCAGCAGTGTAGAGCGGCCCTACGAGCAGTACTTC
CASSVERPYEQYF
>TRBV7-7|TRBJ2-1|.|.
TGTGCCGTGGGGGCCTACAATGAGCAGTTCTTC
CAVGAYNEQFF
>TRBV19|TRBJ2-5|.|TRBD1
TGTGCCAGTAGTATTAAGGGGGCGCGTGGGGAGACCCAGTACTTC
CASSIKGARGETQYF
>TRBV9|TRBJ1-1|few|.
TGTGCCAGCAGCGTAGGACGGGAGGAGGGGGCTGAAGCTTTCTTT
CASSVGREEGAEAFF
>TRBV5-5|TRBJ1-5|few|.
TGTGCCAGCAGCGTGTTAGCTGGGCAGCCCCAGCATTTT
CASSVLAGQPQHF
>TRBV7-3|TRBJ2-2|few|.
TGTGCCAGCAGCTCGTATCGGTCCCCGGGCACCGGGGAGCTGTTTTTT
CASSSYRSPGTGELFF
>TRBV7-9|TRBJ2-4|.|TRBD1
TGTGCCAGCAGCAAGAGCCGGACAGGGGGCAGTGTCATTCAGTACTTC
CASSKSRTGGSVIQYF
>TRBV12-3/TRBV12-4|TRBJ1-2|many|TRBD1
TGTGCCAGCAGAAGGACAGGGGTGAAGTATGGCTACACCTTC
CASRRTGVKYGYTF
>TRBV4-1|TRBJ2-1|few|TRBD2
TGCGCCAGCAGCCAAGAAAATAGCGGGGAGGTCTACAATGAGCAGTTCTTC
CASSQENSGEVYNEQFF
>TRBV29-1|TRBJ2-5|few|.
TGCAGCGTTGGACATCTGTACCAAGAGACCCAGTACTTC
CSVGHLYQETQYF
>TRBV3-1|TRBJ1-1|many|.
TGTGCCAGCAGCCCGACAGAGAACACTGAAGCTTTCTTT
CASSPTENTEAFF
>TRBV30|TRBJ1-1|few|.
TGTGCCTGGGGCTCTTTGAGGAGGGGCACTGAAGCTTTCTTT
CAWGSLRRGTEAFF
>TRBV2|TRBJ1-6|many|.
TGTGCCAGCAGGGAAACAGGTCCCTCTTTCAATTCACCCCTCCACTTT
CASRETGPSFNSPLHF
>TRBV12-3/TRBV12-4|TRBJ2-5|few|.
TGTGCCAGCAGTCCCGTAGCGGCCCAAGAGACCCAGTACTTC
CASSPVAAQETQYF
>TRBV12-3/TRBV12-4|TRBJ1-5|many|.
TGTGCCAGCAGTTTAGGAATAGGGCATAGCAATCAGCCCCAGCATTTT
CASSLGIGHSNQPQHF
>TRBV10-2|TRBJ1-1|few|TRBD1
TGCGCCAGCAGTACACAGGGGTCTAACACTGAAGCTTTCTTT
CASSTQGSNTEAFF
>TRBV11-2|TRBJ2-7|few|.
TGTGCCAGCAGCTTAGCACAGGTCTACGAGCAGTACTTC
CASSLAQVYEQYF
>TRBV10-2|TRBJ1-3|.|.
TGCGCCAGCAGTGGGGGAGGGGACTCTGGAAACACCATATATTTT
CASSGGGDSGNTIYF
>TRBV7-2|TRBJ1-6|.|.
TGTGCCAGCAGCTTGGTGCGCGGAAATAATTCACCCCTCCACTTT
CASSLVRGNNSPLHF
>TRBV10-1|TRBJ2-3|.|TRBD2
TGCGCCAGCAGTGAGTTACTAGCGGGACTTACAGATACGCAGTATTTT
CASSELLAGLTDTQYF
>TRBV10-3|TRBJ1-1|.|TRBD1
TGTGCCATCAATGAAAGGGGGCAGAACACTGAAGCTTTCTTT
CAINERGQNTEAFF
>TRBV30|TRBJ2-7|.|.
TGTGCCTACTCGGGTATTCACGAGCAGTACTTC
CAYSGIHEQYF
>TRBV7-9|TRBJ2-2|many|.
TGTGCCAGCAGCCCGCGGAGGGCGAGGGCCGGGGAGCTGTTTTTT
CASSPRRARAGELFF
>TRBV29-1|TRBJ1-1|many|TRBD1
TGCAGCGTCGGTGGGACCCGAGGACAGGCCGAAGCTTTCTTT
CSVGGTRGQAEAFF
>TRBV2|TRBJ1-5|few|TRBD1
TGTGCCAGCAAAGGACAGGGTGGCAATCAGCCCCAGCATTTT
CASKGQGGNQPQHF
>TRBV20-1|TRBJ2-1|few|.
TGCAGTGCTCGCCGGAGCAATGAGCAGTTCTTC
CSARRSNEQFF
>TRBV6-1|TRBJ1-6|few|.
TGTGCCAGCCGTCAGGGAGATTCACCCCTCCACTTT
CASRQGDSPLHF
>TRBV12-3/TRBV12-4|TRBJ1-4|many|TRBD1
TGTGCCAGCAGTCCGGGACAGGGCTATAATGAAAAACTGTTTTTT
CASSPGQGYNEKLFF
>TRBV29-1|TRBJ2-7|.|.
TGCAGCGCCTCTACGGGACGGAACGAGCAGTACTTC
CSASTGRNEQYF
>TRBV29-1|TRBJ1-1|.|TRBD1
TGCAGCGAAAGGACAGGGGACACTGAAGCTTTCTTT
CSERTGDTEAFF
>TRBV11-2|TRBJ1-6|few|TRBD1
TGTGCCAGCAGCCTAGGGGGCCGGGGCTCACCCCTCCACTTT
CASSLGGRGSPLHF
>TRBV6-1|TRBJ1-4|.|.
TGTGCCAGCCATTTCAATGAAAAACTGTTTTTT
CASHFNEKLFF
>TRBV30|TRBJ2-3|few|.
TGTGCCTGGAGTGTTCAGACCGCAGATACGCAGTATTTT
CAWSVQTADTQYF
>TRBV30|TRBJ2-7|.|TRBD1
TGTGCCTGGAGTTCACCGGGACAGGGAAGCTCCTACGAGCAGTACTTC
CAWSSPGQGSSYEQYF
>TRBV20-1|TRBJ1-5|.|.
TGCAGTGCTAGACCCCAGGGGAGTAGCAATCAGCCCCAGCATTTT
CSARPQGSSNQPQHF
>TRBV10-3|TRBJ1-1|many|.
TGTGCCATCAGTGACGTAGGGGTTCGTGCTTTCTTT
CAISDVGVRAFF
>TRBV20-1|TRBJ2-5|few|.
TGCAGTGCTAGAGATGGGGACATTCAAGAGACCCAGTACTTC
CSARDGDIQETQYF
>TRBV9|TRBJ2-7|.|.
TGTGCCAGCAGCGTAGGAGTCAAGGACGAGCAGTACTTC
CASSVGVKDEQYF
>TRBV4-3|TRBJ2-4|.|.
TGCGCCAGCAGCCAAGAAATGGGGAACATTCAGTACTTC
CASSQEMGNIQYF
>TRBV30|TRBJ1-2|few|.
TGTGCCTGGGGCCGAGGGGGAAAAGGCTACACCTTC
CAWGRGGKGYTF
>TRBV20-1|TRBJ1-4|.|TRBD1
TGCAGTGCTAGAGACCCCTTGACAGGGGTTAATGAAAAACTGTTTTTT
CSARDPLTGVNEKLFF
>TRBV9|TRBJ2-3|few|.
TGTGCCAGCGCACGGGACGGAGACACAGATACGCAGTATTTT
CASARDGDTDTQYF
>TRBV20-1|TRBJ2-3|few|.
TGCAGTGCTAGTTCGGGAGTGGGAGATACGCAGTATTTT
CSASSGVGDTQYF
>TRBV2|TRBJ1-5|many|TRBD1
TGTGCCAGCAGTCCGAGGACAGGGTCGGATCAGCCCCAGCATTTT
CASSPRTGSDQPQHF
>TRBV7-3|TRBJ2-3|.|.
TGTGCCAGCAGCTTAATCGGCGGTCCGGATACGCAGTATTTT
CASSLIGGPDTQYF